This record concerns one TCR beta chain sequence. V gave up 6 bases and J gave up 2 bases, with 16 bases separating them. Germline CDR1 and CDR2: LNHDA and SQIVND (reference sequence). This CDR3 contains 15 residues. This specimen comes from a study of shared clonotypes between healthy human individuals. Everyone who donated was a Caucasian adult who lived in Nashville, Tennessee. The unsorted samples had tens of millions of PBMCs used for genomic DNA. Under the authors' procedure: Filtering of immunoSEQ junctional sequences could not match full-length read filtering. TCRdb keeps only in-frame clones here, not all; method: immunoSEQ multiplex PCR. V and J calls and clone size follow that table, whereas D and trimming were derived from the DNA. The table has 400,000 to 550,000 clones, around 79% seen once.

Sequenced sample: PBMCs. The receptor was derived from a woman aged 40 to 50 in good health. Some clones in this sample may be carry-over from other donors' samples. This chain joins TRBV19 and TRBJ2-5; D possibly uses TRBD1 or TRBD2 (5 bases each). The chain's CDR3 is CASSYRDHEQETQYF. For the CDR3, the DNA is TGTGCCAGTAGCTACCGGGACCACGAACAAGAGACCCAGTACTTC.